Listed here are 17 T cell receptor beta chains from one sample, sequenced in a study of blood T cell repertoires in COVID-19. Assay used: immunoSEQ multiplex PCR; TCRdb lists only in-frame clones, some missing. This sample has 200,000 to 250,000 clones; roughly four fifths occur once, and the top ten carry less than 2.5%. The source material was peripheral blood. These receptors all come from a woman aged 60-75 years with acute or convalescent COVID-19.

The chain uses TRBV3-1 (or the pseudogene TRBV3-2) and TRBJ1-2, with D unclear. The V end was cut by 4 bases, the J end by 2 bases, with 17 bases between. Germline lookup yields CDR1 LGHDT and CDR2 YNNKEL (reference sequence). This CDR3 has 16 residues. The CDR3 region is CASSPPPGVNNYGYTF. The CDR3 DNA is TGTGCCAGCAGCCCCCCACCCGGGGTCAACAACTATGGCTACACCTTC.

The chain couples TRBV5-1 to TRBJ1-2; D may be TRBD1 (5 bases). V gave up 0 bases and J gave up 6 bases, with 9 bases separating them. Germline V gene lookup returns CDR1 SGHRS and CDR2 YFSETQ. The CDR3 consists of 13 residues. CDR3 region: CASSLAAGDGYTF. Here the CDR3 DNA reads TGCGCCAGCAGCTTGGCCGCGGGGGATGGCTACACCTTC. Together with reference TRBV5-1 and TRBJ1-2, the CDR3 gives the full variable domain: KAGVTQTPRYLIKTRGQQVTLSCSPISGHRSVSWYQQTPGQGLQFLFEYFSETQRNKGNFPGRFSGRQFSNSRSEMNVSTLELGDSALYLCASSLAAGDGYTFGSGTRLTVV.

This rearrangement joins TRBV5-1 to TRBJ2-1, with D perhaps TRBD2 (5 bases). This CDR3 is built from 15 residues. From germline, CDR1 is SGHRS and CDR2 YFSETQ. V dropped 3 bases and J dropped 10 bases, with 20 bases sitting between them. The CDR3 sequence is CASSSVTSSDREQFF. The CDR3 nucleotides read TGCGCCAGCAGCTCCGTCACTAGTTCAGATAGAGAGCAGTTCTTC.

This clone appeared once. The J gene is TRBJ2-1, the V gene TRBV5-1, with 15 bases identical to TRBD2. The J segment lost 6 bases and the V segment lost 4 bases, leaving 11 bases of the junction unmatched. The germline CDR1 and CDR2 sequences are SGHRS and YFSETQ. The CDR3 contains 18 residues. The CDR3 region is CASSTPRGLAGGANEQFF. CDR3 bases: TGCGCCAGCAGCACCCCCCGTGGACTAGCGGGGGGGGCCAATGAGCAGTTCTTC.

The CDR3 reads CASSQDHLGTGGNHYGYTF. The CDR3 DNA is TGTGCCAGCAGCCAAGATCATTTAGGGACAGGGGGCAATCACTATGGCTACACCTTC. The chain couples TRBV3-1 (or the pseudogene TRBV3-2) to TRBJ1-2; 12 bases match TRBD1. The trim removed 0 bases at V and 3 bases at J, leaving 11 bases unmatched. Germline V gives CDR1 LGHDT, CDR2 YNNKEL (reference sequence). The length of the CDR3 is 19 residues.

V and J are TRBV7-8 and TRBJ2-3, with 8 bases matching TRBD2. Germline V CDR1 and CDR2: SGHVS, FQNEAQ. The CDR3 is made up of 15 amino acids. The V gene end was trimmed by 1 base and the J gene end by 6 bases; junction bases not matched to a gene: 6. DNA of the CDR3: TGTGCCAGCAGCTTAGTCATTTCGGGAGGGGATACGCAGTATTTT. This gives the protein CASSLVISGGDTQYF.

The chain carries TRBV7-9 and TRBJ2-3, with D possibly matching TRBD1 (5 bases). Trimming took 4 bases from V and 0 from J, leaving 11 bases between them. Germline loops: CDR1 SEHNR, CDR2 FQNEAQ (reference sequence). CDR3 size: 15 residues. The CDR3 loop reads CASSSQTASTDTQYF. The CDR3 DNA sequence: TGTGCCAGCAGCTCCCAGACAGCTAGCACAGATACGCAGTATTTT.

The chain has TRBV29-1 and TRBJ2-3, with TRBD2 identical over 8 bases. Germline-derived CDR1 and CDR2 are SQVTM and ANQGSEA. The CDR3 is made up of 18 amino acids. J was trimmed by 1 base and V by 5 bases; bases with no gene match: 17. The CDR3 DNA reads as TGCAGCGTTAGGCGTTGGGTCCGCGGGGGGAAAGGCACAGATACGCAGTATTTT. Its translation: CSVRRWVRGGKGTDTQYF.

This rearrangement joins TRBV6-2 or TRBV6-3 to TRBJ2-3; 9 positions match TRBD2. This CDR3 has 18 residues. V lost 2 bases to trimming and J lost 4 bases; unmatched junction nucleotides: 13. The germline V gene encodes CDR1 MNHEY and CDR2 SVGEGT. The CDR3: CASSYMPRSGGQSDTQYF. The CDR3, as DNA: TGTGCCAGCAGTTACATGCCCCGGAGCGGGGGGCAGTCAGATACGCAGTATTTT.

The chain couples TRBV3-1 (or the pseudogene TRBV3-2) to TRBJ2-5; 7 nucleotides match TRBD2. The CDR3 consists of 14 residues. V dropped 2 bases and J dropped 4; count of bases not matched to a gene: 4. CDR1 is LGHDT, CDR2 YNNKEL, per germline (reference sequence). The CDR3 region has the DNA TGTGCCAGCAGCCAACGGAGCGGGGTAGAGACCCAGTACTTC. Protein product: CASSQRSGVETQYF.

In this sample, this clone is medium-sized. The chain links TRBV10-3 to TRBJ1-5; no reliable D call. The CDR3 consists of 14 residues. Germline CDR1 reads ENHRY; CDR2 reads SYGVKD. V lost 2 bases and J 0 bases, leaving 5 bases between the germline ends. The CDR3 here is CAISETDSNQPQHF. DNA of the CDR3: TGTGCCATCAGTGAGACAGATAGCAATCAGCCCCAGCATTTT.

J is TRBJ2-2 and V is TRBV25-1; a possible D gene is TRBD2 (6 bases). The CDR3 sequence is 18 residues long. CDR1 is MGHDK, CDR2 SYGVNS, per germline. V dropped 2 bases and J dropped 5 bases, with 21 bases sitting between them. The CDR3 bases are TGTGCCAGCAGTGAAACAGGCGGGGATGTTTTCGGTACCGGGGAGCTGTTTTTT. Its protein product is CASSETGGDVFGTGELFF.

The rearrangement uses TRBV3-1 (or the pseudogene TRBV3-2) and TRBJ1-3, with 7 bases fitting TRBD1. J lost 3 bases, V lost 3 bases, and 8 bases had no gene match. Germline-derived CDR1 and CDR2 are LGHDT and YNNKEL (reference sequence). This CDR3 comprises 16 residues. Here the CDR3 reads CASSQSGTALGNTIYF. The CDR3 DNA follows: TGTGCCAGCAGCCAGTCCGGGACAGCTCTTGGAAACACCATATATTTT.

The chain has TRBV5-6 and TRBJ1-2, with D tentatively TRBD1 (5 bases). The CDR3 runs 15 residues. The germline V gene has CDR1 SGHDT and CDR2 YYEEEE. V lost 1 base and J lost 0, with 10 bases in between. Written as DNA, the CDR3 is TGTGCCAGCAGCTTGCAGGGCAGATCTAACTATGGCTACACCTTC. Its translation is CASSLQGRSNYGYTF.

The CDR3 is CASSLARSDKETQYF. The CDR3 DNA is TGTGCCAGCAGCTTAGCGAGGTCGGACAAAGAGACCCAGTACTTC. The chain employs TRBV7-6 and TRBJ2-5, with a possible D match to TRBD1 (5 bases). The CDR3 has 15 residues. The germline V and J ends were trimmed by 0 bases and 3 bases, with 11 bases remaining between them. CDR1 is SGHVS and CDR2 is FNYEAQ in the germline V gene. Full variable domain (rest looked up from reference TRBV7-6 and TRBJ2-5): GAGVSQSPRYKVTKRGQDVALRCDPISGHVSLYWYRQALGQGPEFLTYFNYEAQQDKSGLPNDRFSAERPEGSISTLTIQRTEQRDSAMYRCASSLARSDKETQYFGPGTRLLVL.

The chain links TRBV2 to TRBJ1-5; perhaps TRBD1 as D (6 bases). The CDR3 loop spans 14 amino acids. The germline V gene has CDR1 SNHLY and CDR2 FYNNEI. V was trimmed by 6 bases and J by 2 bases, leaving 11 bases between them. The CDR3 DNA reads TGTGCCAGCAGGGCAGGGGAAGGCAATCAGCCCCAGCATTTT. It is translated as CASRAGEGNQPQHF.

The chain employs TRBV7-2 and TRBJ2-3; D call uncertain. Trimming cost V 3 bases and J 3 bases, with 7 bases left between them. CDR3 length: 13 residues. Per the germline V gene, CDR1 is SGHTA and CDR2 is FQGNSA. The CDR3 DNA sequence: TGTGCCAGCAGCTTTATGAGGACAGATACGCAGTATTTT. Amino acid sequence: CASSFMRTDTQYF.